This T cell receptor beta chain was profiled in a study of Ad26.COV2.S vaccination and SARS-CoV-2 variants. Background on the study: The COV1001 Ad26.COV2.S trial arm included the donor. Dosing was one shot or two shots 56 days apart.

Remarks on this clone: Its antigen is unidentified.

Repertoires were generated with immunoSEQ multiplex PCR, while TCRdb's copy carries only in-frame clones and drops some. The table shows roughly 400,000 clones, with about 90% occurring only once. Described treatment: over 15 received Ad26.COV2.S at low or high dose, single or two shots; several received placebo; per-sample allocation not given. Vaccine and placebo recipients were sampled on day 63 after the first injection. It was Wuhan-strain SARS-CoV-2 spike that the Ad26 vaccine vector expressed. V was clipped by 7 bases and J by 6 bases, with 12 bases between them. The CDR3 extends over 13 amino acids. Germline V gene data show CDR1 as SGHVS and CDR2 as FQNEAQ. Notes on the study in general: TCR breadth and depth estimates may have understated total T cell responses.

The TCR originated in a person between 18 and 60 years old who received the Ad26.COV2.S COVID-19 vaccine or a placebo. The genes are TRBV7-8 and TRBJ2-2, with D hard to call. The material was peripheral blood, obtained in a trial of Ad26.COV2.S vaccine versus placebo. The CDR3 region has the DNA TGTGCCAGCAACCCCTACCGTTCCGGGGAGCTGTTTTTT. It specifies CASNPYRSGELFF.